These T cell receptor beta chains were read from a single sample in a study of shared clonotypes between healthy human individuals. Measured with immunoSEQ multiplex PCR; TCRdb has only the in-frame clones, and not every one. There are roughly 700,000 clones in the sample; around 67% occur only once, and more than 1.5% lies in the top ten. The sample consisted of memory CD4+ T cells sorted from blood. The receptor set was obtained from a woman aged 25 to 39 in good health. The CDR3 runs from the conserved cysteine through the conserved F or W. Fields, in order: CDR3 DNA, CDR3 protein, clone size, V gene, J gene, D gene. The D gene is left open where the match is weak. Clone size is stated in some rows and not others, as once, few, many or a class when expanded.

CDR3nt: TGTGCCAGCAGCTTGGGACTAGCGGGCGGGGAGCTGTTTTTT
CDR3aa: CASSLGLAGGELFF
abundance: NA
v_gene: TRBV11-3
j_gene: TRBJ2-2
d_gene: TRBD2

CDR3nt: TGTGCCAGCAGTGAAGCGGTCGGTCAAGAGACCCAGTACTTC
CDR3aa: CASSEAVGQETQYF
abundance: NA
v_gene: TRBV2
j_gene: TRBJ2-5
d_gene: NA

CDR3nt: TGTGCCAGCAGGTTACAGGGATTTAAGGAGACCCAGTACTTC
CDR3aa: CASRLQGFKETQYF
abundance: NA
v_gene: TRBV28
j_gene: TRBJ2-5
d_gene: NA

CDR3nt: TGTGCCAGCAGTTCGGGAATGGGCTACACCTTC
CDR3aa: CASSSGMGYTF
abundance: few
v_gene: TRBV28
j_gene: TRBJ1-2
d_gene: NA

CDR3nt: TGTGCCAGCAGCTCCGGTAGGACAGGACAAGAGACCCAGTACTTC
CDR3aa: CASSSGRTGQETQYF
abundance: NA
v_gene: TRBV7-9
j_gene: TRBJ2-5
d_gene: TRBD1

CDR3nt: TGTGCCAGCAGTGCCCGACTAGCGGGAACCTACAATGAGCAGTTCTTC
CDR3aa: CASSARLAGTYNEQFF
abundance: once
v_gene: TRBV28
j_gene: TRBJ2-1
d_gene: TRBD2

CDR3nt: TGTGCCAGCAGCTACGCGGGCTTTGAAGCTTTCTTT
CDR3aa: CASSYAGFEAFF
abundance: few
v_gene: TRBV11-2
j_gene: TRBJ1-1
d_gene: NA

CDR3nt: TGTGCCAGCAGTGTATCCGGCTCAGGGCCGGAAAAACTGTTTTTT
CDR3aa: CASSVSGSGPEKLFF
abundance: NA
v_gene: TRBV2
j_gene: TRBJ1-4
d_gene: NA

CDR3nt: TGCGCCAGCAGTGAGTCGACTCCTCGTACAGGGAGGTACGAGCAGTACTTC
CDR3aa: CASSESTPRTGRYEQYF
abundance: once
v_gene: TRBV10-2
j_gene: TRBJ2-7
d_gene: NA

CDR3nt: TGCGCCAGCAGCCAAGACCCGGGACAGGGGGTCCCAGATACGCAGTATTTT
CDR3aa: CASSQDPGQGVPDTQYF
abundance: NA
v_gene: TRBV4-1
j_gene: TRBJ2-3
d_gene: TRBD1

CDR3nt: TGTGCCAGCAGTTACGGGGGGCGAGAGACCCAGTACTTC
CDR3aa: CASSYGGRETQYF
abundance: NA
v_gene: TRBV28
j_gene: TRBJ2-5
d_gene: NA

CDR3nt: TGTGCCAGCAACCGGGACAGGGATAATGAGCAGTTCTTC
CDR3aa: CASNRDRDNEQFF
abundance: NA
v_gene: TRBV9
j_gene: TRBJ2-1
d_gene: TRBD1

CDR3nt: TGTGCCACCAGCAGAGGGGACGCGGGAGGCTACGAGCAGTACTTC
CDR3aa: CATSRGDAGGYEQYF
abundance: few
v_gene: TRBV15
j_gene: TRBJ2-7
d_gene: TRBD2

CDR3nt: TGTGCCAGTAGTCGCCAGGGTGACACTGAAGCTTTCTTT
CDR3aa: CASSRQGDTEAFF
abundance: NA
v_gene: TRBV19
j_gene: TRBJ1-1
d_gene: NA

CDR3nt: TGTGCCAGCAGTCCCATAACCGGGAGCTTCTATGGCTACACCTTC
CDR3aa: CASSPITGSFYGYTF
abundance: NA
v_gene: TRBV27
j_gene: TRBJ1-2
d_gene: NA

CDR3nt: TGTGCAAGTCGCTTTTCCCTACACAATGAGCAGTTCTTC
CDR3aa: CASRFSLHNEQFF
abundance: NA
v_gene: TRBV12-2
j_gene: TRBJ2-1
d_gene: NA

CDR3nt: TGTGCCAGCAGCCCCAGAGGGGGGAGCTCCTACAATGAGCAGTTCTTC
CDR3aa: CASSPRGGSSYNEQFF
abundance: NA
v_gene: TRBV7-9
j_gene: TRBJ2-1
d_gene: NA

CDR3nt: TGTGCCATCAGTGAGTCGGGTTATGAGCAGTTCTTC
CDR3aa: CAISESGYEQFF
abundance: NA
v_gene: TRBV10-3
j_gene: TRBJ2-1
d_gene: NA

CDR3nt: TGCGCCAGCAGGTCACGAGATAATTCACCCCTCCACTTT
CDR3aa: CASRSRDNSPLHF
abundance: NA
v_gene: TRBV5-1
j_gene: TRBJ1-6
d_gene: NA

CDR3nt: TGCGCCAGCAGCTTGGGACAGGGGGTCAGGAATGAGCAGTTCTTC
CDR3aa: CASSLGQGVRNEQFF
abundance: NA
v_gene: TRBV5-1
j_gene: TRBJ2-1
d_gene: TRBD1

CDR3nt: TGCAGCGTTACAGGACTAGACGCGAACACCGGGGAGCTGTTTTTT
CDR3aa: CSVTGLDANTGELFF
abundance: NA
v_gene: TRBV29-1
j_gene: TRBJ2-2
d_gene: TRBD2

CDR3nt: TGTGCCAGCAGTTCACGGACAGGGGTACGCCACGAGCAGTACTTC
CDR3aa: CASSSRTGVRHEQYF
abundance: NA
v_gene: TRBV28
j_gene: TRBJ2-7
d_gene: TRBD1

CDR3nt: TGTGCCAGCAGCCAAACTCGGGTAGCGGGAAACAATGAGCAGTTCTTC
CDR3aa: CASSQTRVAGNNEQFF
abundance: NA
v_gene: TRBV7-2
j_gene: TRBJ2-1
d_gene: TRBD2

CDR3nt: TGTGCCAGCAGCTTTCACGGCGTTACGCAGTATTTT
CDR3aa: CASSFHGVTQYF
abundance: many
v_gene: TRBV5-6
j_gene: TRBJ2-3
d_gene: NA

CDR3nt: TGCAGCGTTTGGAAGGGGCTAGCGGGGCGCACAGATACGCAGTATTTT
CDR3aa: CSVWKGLAGRTDTQYF
abundance: NA
v_gene: TRBV29-1
j_gene: TRBJ2-3
d_gene: TRBD2

CDR3nt: TGTGCCAGCAGCCCGAACCCGACGAGCCCGGAGCTGTTTTTT
CDR3aa: CASSPNPTSPELFF
abundance: NA
v_gene: TRBV14
j_gene: TRBJ2-2
d_gene: NA

CDR3nt: TGTGCCAGTAGTACTCGGACACGGGGGGAGCTGTTTTTT
CDR3aa: CASSTRTRGELFF
abundance: NA
v_gene: TRBV19
j_gene: TRBJ2-2
d_gene: NA

CDR3nt: TGTGCCAGCTCATTGGACGGTAGCACAGATACGCAGTATTTT
CDR3aa: CASSLDGSTDTQYF
abundance: NA
v_gene: TRBV18
j_gene: TRBJ2-3
d_gene: NA

CDR3nt: TGCGCCAGCAGCCGCGGTGGGGCTGGAGATACGCAGTATTTT
CDR3aa: CASSRGGAGDTQYF
abundance: NA
v_gene: TRBV5-1
j_gene: TRBJ2-3
d_gene: NA

CDR3nt: TGCAGCGTTGCCGAGGGAAGACACAGGAATCAGCCCCAGCATTTT
CDR3aa: CSVAEGRHRNQPQHF
abundance: NA
v_gene: TRBV29-1
j_gene: TRBJ1-5
d_gene: NA

CDR3nt: TGTGCCAGCAGCCAAGATCTTTTTCAGGGGACAGGAACGTTCTCTGGGGCCAACGTCCTGACTTTC
CDR3aa: CASSQDLFQGTGTFSGANVLTF
abundance: NA
v_gene: TRBV4-2
j_gene: TRBJ2-6
d_gene: TRBD1

CDR3nt: TGTGCCAGCAGCCACTTAAAAGACGAGCAGTACTTC
CDR3aa: CASSHLKDEQYF
abundance: NA
v_gene: TRBV2
j_gene: TRBJ2-7
d_gene: NA

CDR3nt: TGTGCCAGCTCACCACCATGGGACAGGGGTATGGCAGCTTTCTTT
CDR3aa: CASSPPWDRGMAAFF
abundance: NA
v_gene: TRBV18
j_gene: TRBJ1-1
d_gene: TRBD1

CDR3nt: TGTGCCAGCAGTTATCGGGAGTGGCGCAGATACGCAGTATTT
CDR3aa: CASSYREWRRYAVF
abundance: once
v_gene: TRBV27
j_gene: TRBJ2-3
d_gene: NA

CDR3nt: TGTGCCAGCAGTTTACACGGGGCCAACTACGAGCAGTACTTC
CDR3aa: CASSLHGANYEQYF
abundance: NA
v_gene: TRBV28
j_gene: TRBJ2-7
d_gene: NA

CDR3nt: TGCGCCAGCAGCCAAGGCGGGCTCGCTTACAATGAGCAGTTCTTC
CDR3aa: CASSQGGLAYNEQFF
abundance: NA
v_gene: TRBV4-1
j_gene: TRBJ2-1
d_gene: NA

CDR3nt: TGTGCCAGTAGTTCGGGGGCAATAGCGGGAGCGGGAGATACGCAGTATTTT
CDR3aa: CASSSGAIAGAGDTQYF
abundance: many
v_gene: TRBV19
j_gene: TRBJ2-3
d_gene: TRBD2

CDR3nt: TGTGCCAGCAGTGAACGGACTAGCGGGAGGTTTAGTGAGCAGTTCTTC
CDR3aa: CASSERTSGRFSEQFF
abundance: NA
v_gene: TRBV6-1
j_gene: TRBJ2-1
d_gene: TRBD2

CDR3nt: TGTGCCAGCGGGAACCTGGGACTCACCTACGAGCAGTACTTC
CDR3aa: CASGNLGLTYEQYF
abundance: NA
v_gene: TRBV6-1
j_gene: TRBJ2-7
d_gene: NA

CDR3nt: TGTGCCAGCAGCCAGCGGGAGGCCACCTATGGGACTGAAGCTTTCTTT
CDR3aa: CASSQREATYGTEAFF
abundance: once
v_gene: TRBV7-8
j_gene: TRBJ1-1
d_gene: NA

CDR3nt: TGTGCCTGGAGTGTACGAGGGAGCTCCTATAATTCACCCCTCCACTTT
CDR3aa: CAWSVRGSSYNSPLHF
abundance: NA
v_gene: TRBV30
j_gene: TRBJ1-6
d_gene: NA

CDR3nt: TGTGCCAGCAGCTCGCTGACTAGCGGACAGTACTTC
CDR3aa: CASSSLTSGQYF
abundance: NA
v_gene: TRBV5-4
j_gene: TRBJ2-7
d_gene: TRBD2

CDR3nt: TGTGCCAGCGGGTTTTTTTCGGATGCGAGTCAGCCCCAGCATTTT
CDR3aa: CASGFFSDASQPQHF
abundance: NA
v_gene: TRBV28
j_gene: TRBJ1-5
d_gene: NA

CDR3nt: TGTGCCAGCACCCCGGCGGCAAAAACAGATACGCAGTATTTT
CDR3aa: CASTPAAKTDTQYF
abundance: NA
v_gene: TRBV28
j_gene: TRBJ2-3
d_gene: NA

CDR3nt: TGCGCCAGCAGCTGGGACCTATACACCGGGGAGCTGTTTTTT
CDR3aa: CASSWDLYTGELFF
abundance: once
v_gene: TRBV5-1
j_gene: TRBJ2-2
d_gene: NA

CDR3nt: TGTGCCAGCAGCCAGTTCGAGGGGGAAGAGACCCAGTACTTC
CDR3aa: CASSQFEGEETQYF
abundance: few
v_gene: TRBV4-2
j_gene: TRBJ2-5
d_gene: NA